Listed below are T cell receptor beta chains from one sample, sequenced in a study of neoadjuvant anti-PD-1 for oral cavity cancer. The assay was immunoSEQ multiplex PCR, and TCRdb's table has in-frame clones only and misses some. The table lists fewer than 35,000 clones, about 87% of them singletons, with 3.5% in the top ten. Sequencing was performed on PBMCs, taken before nivolumab (anti-PD-1) treatment. These receptor sequences come from a person aged 35-80 years with oral cavity squamous cell carcinoma. Each CDR3 is given with its conserved first and last residue. D genes are given only for firm matches. Clone size is not always given. Where it is, it says once, few, many or a class for expanded clones.

v_gene	abundance	d_gene	j_gene	CDR3aa	CDR3nt
TRBV7-8	.	.	TRBJ1-2	CASSATGGVYGYTF	TGTGCCAGCAGCGCGACGGGGGGTGTCTATGGCTACACCTTC
TRBV6-1	.	.	TRBJ2-7	CASSIGTTGSYEQYF	TGTGCCAGCAGTATCGGGACAACGGGCTCCTACGAGCAGTACTTC
TRBV10-3	.	TRBD1	TRBJ2-2	CAISPGQGVPTGELFF	TGTGCCATCAGCCCGGGACAGGGGGTCCCCACCGGGGAGCTGTTTTTT
TRBV7-9	.	TRBD1	TRBJ2-7	CASSPDRGSNEQYF	TGTGCCAGCAGCCCCGACAGGGGGTCGAACGAGCAGTACTTC
TRBV11-2	few	.	TRBJ2-5	CASSPGHQETQYF	TGTGCCAGCAGCCCGGGACACCAAGAGACCCAGTACTTC
TRBV9	.	.	TRBJ2-7	CASSVEQGGYEQYF	TGTGCCAGCAGCGTAGAACAGGGCGGGTACGAGCAGTACTTC
TRBV15	once	.	TRBJ2-6	CATSRDLVSGANVLTF	TGTGCCACCAGCAGAGATCTGGTCTCTGGGGCCAACGTCCTGACTTTC
TRBV7-3	.	.	TRBJ2-3	CASSLTVGGSTDTQYF	TGTGCCAGCAGCTTAACGGTGGGGGGTAGCACAGATACGCAGTATTTT
TRBV6-6	once	.	TRBJ2-3	CASRTEGYSTDTQYF	TGTGCCAGCAGAACGGAGGGCTATAGCACAGATACGCAGTATTTT
TRBV7-8	.	.	TRBJ1-5	CASSSDRDPSNQPQHF	TGTGCCAGCAGCTCCGACAGAGACCCTAGCAATCAGCCCCAGCATTTT
TRBV11-3	.	TRBD1	TRBJ2-7	CASSQGQTYEQYF	TGTGCCAGCAGCCAGGGACAGACCTACGAGCAGTACTTC
TRBV4-3	.	.	TRBJ1-6	CASSQDRARGNSPLHF	TGCGCCAGCAGCCAAGATCGCGCCAGGGGTAATTCACCCCTCCACTTT
TRBV30	.	TRBD2	TRBJ2-3	CAWSVGLATDTQYF	TGTGCCTGGAGCGTCGGACTAGCCACAGATACGCAGTATTTT
TRBV5-1	.	.	TRBJ2-3	CASSPGGPPDTQYF	TGCGCCAGCAGCCCGGGGGGCCCCCCAGATACGCAGTATTTT
TRBV10-2	.	TRBD1	TRBJ1-5	CASSEPADRGLFGNQPQHF	TGCGCCAGCAGTGAGCCCGCAGACAGGGGGCTTTTTGGGAATCAGCCCCAGCATTTT
TRBV19	.	.	TRBJ2-5	CASSSGGRETQYF	TGTGCCAGTAGTTCGGGGGGCAGGGAGACCCAGTACTTC
TRBV19	.	TRBD1	TRBJ1-1	CASSPGQGAFTEAFF	TGTGCCAGTAGTCCAGGACAGGGGGCGTTCACTGAAGCTTTCTTT
TRBV30	once	TRBD1	TRBJ1-2	CAWRGTGHGYTF	TGTGCCTGGAGGGGGACAGGGCATGGCTACACCTTC
TRBV11-2	.	.	TRBJ2-7	CASSLPTAPYEQYF	TGTGCCAGCAGCCTCCCGACAGCACCCTACGAGCAGTACTTC
TRBV28	few	.	TRBJ1-1	CASSLSWGTEAFF	TGTGCCAGCAGTTTAAGCTGGGGCACTGAAGCTTTCTTT
TRBV4-2	.	TRBD2	TRBJ2-2	CASSQLAGLGGTGELFF	TGTGCCAGCAGCCAGCTAGCGGGGCTGGGTGGCACCGGGGAGCTGTTTTTT
TRBV6-1	.	.	TRBJ1-2	CASSEEEGGSYGYTF	TGTGCCAGCAGTGAAGAGGAGGGAGGTTCCTATGGCTACACCTTC
TRBV2	.	.	TRBJ2-5	CASSELGGPGETQYF	TGTGCCAGCAGTGAACTTGGGGGCCCTGGAGAGACCCAGTACTTC
TRBV7-2	.	.	TRBJ2-5	CASSLGVRETQYF	TGTGCCAGCAGCTTAGGGGTCCGGGAGACCCAGTACTTC
TRBV7-2	.	TRBD1	TRBJ2-5	CASSFRQGRQETQYF	TGTGCCAGCAGCTTCCGACAGGGGCGACAAGAGACCCAGTACTTC
TRBV11-3	.	.	TRBJ2-6	CASSLTSGANVLTF	TGTGCCAGCAGCTTGACCTCTGGGGCCAACGTCCTGACTTTC
TRBV14	few	.	TRBJ2-6	CASSQGRALSSGANVLTF	TGTGCCAGCAGCCAAGGGAGGGCCCTGTCCTCTGGGGCCAACGTCCTGACTTTC
TRBV15	.	TRBD2	TRBJ2-3	CATSALLAGPDTQYF	TGTGCCACCAGCGCCCTACTAGCGGGGCCAGATACGCAGTATTTT
TRBV5-1	.	.	TRBJ2-2	CASSSEDHPLDPNTGELFF	TGCGCCAGCAGCTCCGAGGACCATCCTCTTGACCCGAACACCGGGGAGCTGTTTTTT
TRBV30	.	.	TRBJ1-5	CAWRVDDNQPQHF	TGTGCCTGGAGGGTAGATGACAATCAGCCCCAGCATTTT
TRBV6-6	few	.	TRBJ1-2	CASSSVPGGNYGYTF	TGTGCCAGCAGTTCAGTCCCCGGGGGTAACTATGGCTACACCTTC
TRBV4-1	.	TRBD2	TRBJ2-2	CASSQALTSGGPNTGELFF	TGCGCCAGCAGCCAAGCCTTGACTAGCGGGGGACCTAACACCGGGGAGCTGTTTTTT
TRBV6-1	once	.	TRBJ2-5	CASSGGRRYQETQYF	TGTGCCAGCAGTGGGGGCAGGAGGTACCAAGAGACCCAGTACTTC
TRBV28	.	.	TRBJ2-7	CASSLSSGLYATEQYF	TGTGCCAGCAGTTTAAGCTCGGGACTTTATGCTACCGAGCAGTACTTC
TRBV6-5	.	.	TRBJ1-1	CASTTLTGTMGAFF	TGTGCCAGCACCACATTAACAGGAACAATGGGAGCTTTCTTT
TRBV7-3	.	.	TRBJ2-3	CASSLVKGPDTQYF	TGTGCCAGCAGCTTAGTCAAGGGTCCAGATACGCAGTATTTT
TRBV4-1	once	.	TRBJ2-2	CASSQMVGRNTGELFF	TGCGCCAGCAGCCAAATGGTGGGGCGGAACACCGGGGAGCTGTTTTTT
TRBV28	once	TRBD1	TRBJ1-6	CASRQGSNSPLHF	TGTGCCAGCCGACAGGGGAGTAATTCACCCCTCCACTTT
TRBV9	.	TRBD1	TRBJ2-7	CASSPHPGQGGYEQYF	TGTGCCAGCAGCCCCCACCCAGGACAGGGGGGATACGAGCAGTACTTC
TRBV19	.	.	TRBJ2-1	CASSLRYNEQFF	TGTGCCAGTAGTCTAAGATACAATGAGCAGTTCTTC
TRBV7-7	once	.	TRBJ1-1	CASSLDPETEAFF	TGTGCCAGCAGCTTAGATCCAGAAACTGAAGCTTTCTTT
TRBV6-5	.	TRBD1	TRBJ2-5	CASSYSGTGVETQYF	TGTGCCAGCAGTTACTCCGGGACAGGGGTAGAGACCCAGTACTTC
TRBV6-5	.	.	TRBJ2-5	CASSYGSTYQETQYF	TGTGCCAGCAGTTACGGGTCGACGTACCAAGAGACCCAGTACTTC
TRBV7-9	.	.	TRBJ1-3	CASSLAGTGRNTIYF	TGTGCCAGCAGCTTAGCCGGGACGGGGAGAAACACCATATATTTT
TRBV27	.	.	TRBJ2-3	CASRNPTDTQYF	TGTGCCAGCAGAAACCCCACAGATACGCAGTATTTT
TRBV7-2	.	.	TRBJ1-4	CASSLGGFNEKLFF	TGTGCCAGCAGCTTAGGGGGATTTAATGAAAAACTGTTTTTT
TRBV5-4	once	.	TRBJ2-7	CASSLEAGNTYEQYF	TGTGCCAGCAGCTTGGAGGCAGGGAATACCTACGAGCAGTACTTC
TRBV7-2	.	.	TRBJ1-2	CASSSNRAPEGYTF	TGTGCCAGCAGCTCTAACAGGGCCCCAGAGGGCTACACCTTC
TRBV19	.	.	TRBJ1-3	CASIDGKIGNTIYF	TGTGCCAGTATTGACGGGAAGATCGGAAACACCATATATTTT
TRBV2	.	.	TRBJ2-1	CASSGERRSQQFF	TGTGCCAGCAGTGGGGAGAGGAGGAGCCAGCAGTTCTTC
TRBV14	once	TRBD1	TRBJ2-1	CASSQERGLYNEQFF	TGTGCCAGCAGCCAAGAAAGGGGGCTCTACAATGAGCAGTTCTTC
TRBV11-2	.	TRBD2	TRBJ2-5	CASSPWGGSWETQYF	TGTGCCAGCAGCCCCTGGGGAGGGTCTTGGGAGACCCAGTACTTC
TRBV11-3	.	.	TRBJ2-7	CASSSGGVPYEQYF	TGTGCCAGCAGTTCAGGAGGGGTCCCCTACGAGCAGTACTTC
TRBV7-3	.	.	TRBJ2-5	CASSLSPQETQYF	TGTGCCAGCAGCTTAAGCCCCCAAGAGACCCAGTACTTC
TRBV6-6	.	.	TRBJ1-4	CASSYPTATNEKLFF	TGTGCCAGCAGTTACCCGACAGCAACTAATGAAAAACTGTTTTTT
TRBV4-3	once	.	TRBJ2-1	CASSQVSGKSYNEQFF	TGCGCCAGCAGCCAAGTTAGTGGGAAAAGCTACAATGAGCAGTTCTTC
TRBV6-6	.	.	TRBJ1-4	CASSNGPMNEKLFF	TGTGCCAGCAGTAACGGACCTATGAATGAAAAACTGTTTTTT